The entry below describes one T cell receptor beta chain. This sample is part of a study of technical replicates of blood from a few donors. V was cut by 3 bases and J by 5 bases, with 17 bases left in between. This CDR3 comprises 16 residues. Germline CDR1 reads MGHRA; CDR2 reads YSYEKL. Profiling relied on immunoSEQ multiplex PCR, and the TCRdb table lists in-frame clones only, not all of them. The data show about 94,000 clones, around 96% seen once. The receptor's source is a human donor in good health. Sequencing was done on a sample of T cells isolated from PBMCs. The chain is built from TRBV4-1 and TRBJ2-1; weak D call: TRBD2 (6 bases). The CDR3 region has the DNA TGCGCCAGCAGCCAGATCCTAATGCGGGATAACAATGAGCAGTTCTTC. Protein: CASSQILMRDNNEQFF.